The sequence of this TCR beta chain was determined in a study of blood T cell repertoires in COVID-19. Looking at the study overall: The origin of the acute and convalescent COVID-19 samples was the United States, Italy and Spain.

This clone was counted a few times. Ages ranged from roughly 18 to 100 years, with residence in about two dozen US areas. Cohorts were assigned according to the clinical history that participants reported. Two negative PCRs, clearance, or symptom resolution characterized the recovered Cohort 3 donors. The protocol was immunoSEQ multiplex PCR, while the TCRdb copy is restricted to in-frame clones and leaves out a portion. The sample comprises about 140,000 clones, 75% to 80% of which are singletons, and 2.5% to 3.5% rests with the top ten. The sequence was obtained from a woman between 50 and 59 years old who had recovered from COVID-19. Material for sequencing was PBMCs or T cells enriched from blood (not recorded which).

CDR3 protein: CSANNNEQFF. CDR3 DNA sequence: TGCAGTGCCAACAACAATGAGCAGTTCTTC. The rearrangement joins TRBV20-1 to TRBJ2-1; no firm D call. The CDR3 is made up of 10 amino acids. Germline assignment: CDR1 DFQATT and CDR2 SNEGSKA (reference sequence). The V gene lost 6 bases and the J gene lost 5 bases, with 5 bases spanning the gap.